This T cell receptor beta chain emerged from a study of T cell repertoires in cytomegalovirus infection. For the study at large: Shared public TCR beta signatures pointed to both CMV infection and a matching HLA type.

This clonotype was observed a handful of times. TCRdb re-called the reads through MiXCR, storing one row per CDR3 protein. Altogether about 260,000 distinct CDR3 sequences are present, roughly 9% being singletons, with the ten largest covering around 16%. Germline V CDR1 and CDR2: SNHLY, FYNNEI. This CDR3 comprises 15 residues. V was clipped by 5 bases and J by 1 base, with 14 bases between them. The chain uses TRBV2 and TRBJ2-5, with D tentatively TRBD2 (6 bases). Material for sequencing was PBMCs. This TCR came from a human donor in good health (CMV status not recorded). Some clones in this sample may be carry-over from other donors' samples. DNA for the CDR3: TGTGCCAGCAGTCCGAGAAGGAGGGCCCAAGAGACCCAGTACTTC. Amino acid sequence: CASSPRRRAQETQYF.